These T cell receptor beta chains were read from a single sample in a study of blood T cell repertoires in COVID-19. Produced via immunoSEQ multiplex PCR; TCRdb's table is partial and in-frame only. The profile shows about 44,000 clones, approximately 90% of them singletons. The specimen was peripheral blood. The receptors shown here come from a man in his 70s with active COVID-19. CDR3s leave out the opening cysteine and the closing phenylalanine or tryptophan. Fields, in order: CDR3 length, V gene, D gene, J gene, CDR3 protein. The D gene is left open where the match is weak.

15,TRBV28,TRBD1,TRBJ2-1,ASSSPYRGRWDNEQF
11,TRBV7-2,NA,TRBJ2-5,ASSPWGQETQY
13,TRBV6-6,NA,TRBJ1-1,ASSTWDPGRTEAF
13,TRBV10-3,TRBD2,TRBJ2-2,AISSLAGGGGELF
12,TRBV7-8,NA,TRBJ2-7,ASSRVQESYEQY
13,TRBV5-1,NA,TRBJ2-1,ASTNRVDSYNEQF
12,TRBV7-9,TRBD1,TRBJ2-7,ASISGTGYGEQY
13,TRBV28,NA,TRBJ2-5,ASSFSSGGQETQY
14,TRBV19,TRBD1,TRBJ1-5,ASSVRDRGINQPQH
12,TRBV5-6,NA,TRBJ2-3,ASSWDMGKDTQY
13,TRBV3-1/TRBV3-2,TRBD2,TRBJ2-7,ASSPLAGSTYEQY
13,TRBV5-1,TRBD1,TRBJ1-1,ASSPNKDRATEAF
12,TRBV21-1,NA,TRBJ1-1,ASSADRHNTEAF
13,TRBV19,TRBD1,TRBJ2-7,ASSIPGQGYYEQY
12,TRBV2,NA,TRBJ2-3,ASSENSETDTQY
12,TRBV4-1,NA,TRBJ2-3,ASSPPTSTDTQY
14,TRBV6-5,NA,TRBJ2-7,ASSYHNPEVAYEQY
14,TRBV3-1/TRBV3-2,TRBD1,TRBJ1-2,ASSRQGGLGLRGYT
11,TRBV24-1,NA,TRBJ2-5,ATSDFQQETQY
13,TRBV6-6,TRBD1,TRBJ1-4,ASRKQGTNNEKLF